These T cell receptor beta chains were read from a single sample in a study of cytomegalovirus exposure and HLA in healthy donors. Clones were read by immunoSEQ multiplex PCR, and TCRdb kept only the in-frame ones, dropping some. Of some 110,000 clones listed, approximately 78% are singletons. Sequenced input: PBMCs. The receptors shown here come from a woman in her 30s in good health and CMV-seronegative. CDR3s include the opening cysteine and the closing phenylalanine or tryptophan. Each record gives: clone size, V gene, D gene, J gene, CDR3 protein, CDR3 DNA. The D gene is left open where the match is weak. Size is stated for part of the rows, as once, few or many counts, or as a class when the clone is expanded.

-,TRBV7-6,TRBD1,TRBJ1-3,CASSSPYTGGLNTIYF,TGTGCCAGCAGCTCGCCGTACACAGGGGGCCTAAACACCATATATTTT
few,TRBV30,TRBD1,TRBJ1-2,CAWSPTGGLNYGYTF,TGTGCCTGGAGTCCAACAGGGGGCTTGAACTATGGCTACACCTTC
-,TRBV29-1,TRBD1,TRBJ2-1,CSVQGQGEQFF,TGCAGCGTCCAGGGACAGGGAGAGCAGTTCTTC
-,TRBV5-1,-,TRBJ2-7,CASSFEADYEQYF,TGCGCCAGCAGCTTCGAGGCAGACTACGAGCAGTACTTC
-,TRBV11-2,-,TRBJ2-2,CASSYASVTNTGELFF,TGTGCCAGCAGCTATGCTAGCGTTACGAACACCGGGGAGCTGTTTTTT
-,TRBV7-7,TRBD2,TRBJ2-1,CASSLRVGGGAGDEQFF,TGTGCTAGCAGCTTAAGGGTTGGCGGGGGGGCCGGAGATGAGCAGTTCTTC
few,TRBV28,-,TRBJ1-1,CASSLVRRKDAFF,TGTGCCAGCAGTTTAGTAAGGCGGAAGGATGCTTTCTTT
-,TRBV5-6,-,TRBJ2-2,CASSLRNRAVTGELFF,TGTGCCAGCAGCTTAAGAAACAGGGCGGTCACCGGGGAGCTGTTTTTT
-,TRBV7-2,-,TRBJ2-7,CASSPVTGLGREQYF,TGTGCCAGCAGCCCCGTGACAGGACTCGGTAGGGAGCAGTACTTC
-,TRBV11-2,-,TRBJ2-6,CASRPLGLGGSGANVLTF,TGTGCCAGCAGACCTCTGGGCCTGGGGGGCTCTGGGGCCAACGTCCTGACTTTC
-,TRBV11-2,TRBD1,TRBJ2-7,CASSQRQGGYEQYF,TGTGCCAGCAGCCAGAGACAGGGTGGTTACGAGCAGTACTTC
-,TRBV6-1,-,TRBJ1-3,CASSAIRSSGNTIYF,TGTGCCAGCAGTGCGATCAGAAGCTCTGGAAACACCATATATTTT
-,TRBV6-5,TRBD1,TRBJ1-6,CASSYSGQGFSPLHF,TGTGCCAGCAGTTACTCGGGACAGGGTTTTTCACCCCTCCACTTT
-,TRBV27,TRBD2,TRBJ2-3,CASSLSTSGAIDTQYF,TGCGCCAGCAGTTTATCGACTAGCGGAGCCATAGATACGCAGTATTTT
-,TRBV29-1,-,TRBJ2-5,CSVERLAGTQYF,TGCAGCGTTGAAAGGCTAGCAGGGACCCAGTACTTC
-,TRBV6-1,TRBD1,TRBJ1-5,CASISGGAGQPQHF,TGTGCCAGCATATCAGGGGGCGCCGGGCAGCCCCAGCATTTT
few,TRBV30,-,TRBJ1-2,CAWSVFRSYGYTF,TGTGCCTGGAGTGTATTCCGCAGCTATGGCTACACCTTC
-,TRBV6-5,-,TRBJ1-2,CASSYSRGGYGYTF,TGTGCCAGCAGTTACTCAAGGGGAGGCTATGGCTACACCTTC
-,TRBV27,TRBD1,TRBJ2-5,CASSLSGTVQETQYF,TGTGCCAGCAGTTTATCCGGGACAGTCCAAGAGACCCAGTACTTC
-,TRBV6-5,TRBD1,TRBJ1-2,CASGTGGYGYTF,TGTGCCAGCGGAACAGGGGGCTATGGCTACACCTTC
-,TRBV6-1,TRBD1,TRBJ1-5,CASENDRVINQPQHF,TGTGCCAGCGAGAATGACAGGGTTATCAATCAGCCCCAGCATTTT
few,TRBV28,TRBD2,TRBJ2-7,CASSTLSGSTTEQYF,TGTGCCAGCTCCACCCTTAGCGGGAGTACGACCGAGCAGTACTTC
-,TRBV4-3,-,TRBJ1-3,CASSLPQYRVGGNTIYF,TGCGCCAGCAGTCTGCCACAATACAGGGTAGGAGGAAACACCATATATTTT
-,TRBV4-1,TRBD2,TRBJ2-5,CASSQVRASGGVSETQYF,TGCGCCAGCAGCCAAGTGAGGGCTAGCGGGGGGGTTTCAGAGACCCAGTACTTC
-,TRBV9,-,TRBJ1-4,CASSVQGGTNEKLFF,TGTGCCAGCAGCGTTCAGGGAGGGACTAATGAAAAACTGTTTTTT
-,TRBV7-3,TRBD2,TRBJ2-1,CASSFSGGPDEQFF,TGTGCCAGCAGCTTCTCGGGAGGGCCCGATGAGCAGTTCTTC
-,TRBV7-2,TRBD2,TRBJ2-7,CASSLGTSGVFSYEQYF,TGTGCCAGCAGCTTAGGGACTAGCGGGGTCTTCTCCTACGAGCAGTACTTC
-,TRBV29-1,TRBD1,TRBJ2-3,CSVGQMITDTQYF,TGCAGCGTGGGACAGATGATCACAGATACGCAGTATTTT
-,TRBV5-1,-,TRBJ2-3,CASSLDSSTDTQYF,TGCGCCAGCAGCTTGGACTCGAGCACAGATACGCAGTATTTT
once,TRBV7-9,-,TRBJ1-1,CASSLTGVNTEAFF,TGTGCCAGCAGCTTAACAGGAGTGAACACTGAAGCTTTCTTT
-,TRBV19,TRBD2,TRBJ2-7,CASSGGLAEFSYEQYF,TGTGCCAGTAGTGGAGGACTAGCGGAATTCTCCTACGAGCAGTACTTC
-,TRBV5-8,TRBD1,TRBJ2-5,CASSHGQGWETQYF,TGTGCCAGCAGCCACGGACAGGGATGGGAGACCCAGTACTTC
few,TRBV9,-,TRBJ2-2,CASSVDWASTGELFF,TGTGCCAGCAGCGTAGATTGGGCCTCCACCGGGGAGCTGTTTTTT
-,TRBV28,-,TRBJ1-5,CASSLRSQPQHF,TGTGCCAGCAGTTTGAGAAGTCAGCCCCAGCATTTT
-,TRBV2,-,TRBJ1-5,CASSGWGGPNQPQHF,TGTGCCAGCAGTGGTTGGGGGGGTCCCAATCAGCCCCAGCATTTT
-,TRBV5-1,TRBD2,TRBJ2-3,CASSLGGGPTDTQYF,TGCGCCAGCAGCTTGGGCGGGGGACCCACAGATACGCAGTATTTT
-,TRBV19,-,TRBJ2-2,CASIERNTGELFF,TGTGCCAGTATTGAGCGGAATACCGGGGAGCTGTTTTTT
-,TRBV4-1,-,TRBJ1-5,CASSQAQGQPQHF,TGCGCCAGCAGCCAAGCGCAGGGGCAACCCCAGCATTTT
once,TRBV6-5,TRBD1,TRBJ2-1,CASSYGQGWHEQFF,TGTGCCAGCAGTTACGGACAGGGGTGGCATGAGCAGTTCTTC
-,TRBV27,-,TRBJ2-1,CASSSLVGGAYNEQFF,TGTGCCAGCAGTTCCCTCGTTGGCGGGGCTTACAATGAGCAGTTCTTC
-,TRBV11-1,TRBD1,TRBJ1-6,CASSISGQVRNSPLHF,TGTGCCAGCAGCATAAGTGGACAGGTTCGGAATTCACCCCTCCACTTT
-,TRBV13,-,TRBJ1-1,CASSLGQGGDTEAFF,TGTGCCAGCAGCTTAGGGCAGGGAGGTGACACTGAAGCTTTCTTT
-,TRBV2,TRBD2,TRBJ2-2,CASGRVVSTGELFF,TGTGCCAGCGGGAGGGTAGTAAGCACCGGGGAGCTGTTTTTT
-,TRBV11-2,-,TRBJ2-3,CASSFSTGDTQYF,TGTGCCAGCAGCTTCTCTACCGGAGATACGCAGTATTTT
-,TRBV6-1,-,TRBJ1-1,CASSTGTLNTEAFF,TGTGCCAGCAGTACAGGAACCTTGAACACTGAAGCTTTCTTT
-,TRBV28,-,TRBJ2-7,CASSSDSEQYF,TGTGCCAGCAGTTCCGACAGCGAGCAGTACTTC
-,TRBV6-1,-,TRBJ1-3,CASSNGGAGNTIYF,TGTGCCAGCAGTAACGGGGGAGCTGGAAACACCATATATTTT
-,TRBV28,-,TRBJ1-1,CASRLRGGSEAFF,TGTGCCAGCCGATTGCGGGGGGGGAGTGAAGCTTTCTTT
-,TRBV6-5,-,TRBJ1-1,CASRTTGSTEAFF,TGTGCCAGCAGGACTACAGGGAGTACTGAAGCTTTCTTT
-,TRBV19,-,TRBJ1-1,CASSKRGRENTEAFF,TGTGCCAGTAGTAAGCGCGGGAGGGAGAACACTGAAGCTTTCTTT
-,TRBV5-6,-,TRBJ2-6,CASSLYGSSGANVLTF,TGTGCCAGCAGCTTGTACGGGAGCTCTGGGGCCAACGTCCTGACTTTC
-,TRBV19,TRBD1,TRBJ2-7,CASSIGDSSYEQYF,TGTGCCAGTAGTATAGGGGACAGCTCCTACGAGCAGTACTTC
few,TRBV18,-,TRBJ1-5,CASSTGWENQPQHF,TGTGCCAGCTCAACGGGGTGGGAGAATCAGCCCCAGCATTTT
-,TRBV19,TRBD2,TRBJ2-5,CASSPWTSGHRETQYF,TGTGCCAGTAGTCCCTGGACTAGCGGGCATCGGGAGACCCAGTACTTC
-,TRBV5-1,-,TRBJ1-2,CASSLEGTSNYGYTF,TGCGCCAGCAGCTTGGAGGGGACATCTAACTATGGCTACACCTTC
few,TRBV9,TRBD2,TRBJ2-2,CASSAGGGYSGELFF,TGTGCCAGCAGCGCCGGCGGGGGTTATAGCGGGGAGCTGTTTTTT
-,TRBV19,TRBD1,TRBJ2-6,CASSIGTGEFGANVLTF,TGTGCCAGTAGTATCGGGACAGGGGAATTCGGGGCCAACGTCCTGACTTTC
few,TRBV11-3,-,TRBJ2-1,CASSTIGDNEQFF,TGTGCCAGCAGCACAATCGGGGACAATGAGCAGTTCTTC
-,TRBV20-1,-,TRBJ1-1,CSAQQNTEAFF,TGCAGTGCGCAACAGAACACTGAAGCTTTCTTT
-,TRBV5-6,-,TRBJ2-2,CASSLGQGNFHTGELFF,TGTGCCAGCAGCTTGGGGCAGGGCAATTTTCACACCGGGGAGCTGTTTTTT